This record looks at one T cell receptor beta chain sequence and its context. Participants spanned ages roughly 18 to 95 years and resided in fewer than 30 US areas. Each participant's cohort was designated according to participant-reported clinical history. What the recovered Cohort 3 donors had was two negative PCRs, clearance, or symptom resolution. This CDR3 contains 17 residues. Germline V lookup: CDR1 MNHNS, CDR2 SASEGT. J lost 5 bases, V lost 4 bases, and 10 bases had no gene match. This entry is derived from a study of blood T cell repertoires in COVID-19. Overall study context: Sources were T cells, B-cell-depleted T cells, or PBMCs; the material itself was cDNA or gDNA.

Clones were read by immunoSEQ multiplex PCR, and TCRdb kept only the in-frame ones, dropping some. The data contain hundreds of thousands of clones, roughly 86% of them singletons. Sequences were obtained from PBMCs or T cells enriched from blood (not recorded which). This TCR was sampled from a woman between 45 and 60 years old who had recovered from COVID-19. The chain carries TRBV6-1 and TRBJ1-6; 8 bases match TRBD1. CDR3 coding DNA: TGTGCCAGCAGTGTTAGACAGGGGAGGGTAAATAATTCACCCCTCCACTTT. Its protein is CASSVRQGRVNNSPLHF.